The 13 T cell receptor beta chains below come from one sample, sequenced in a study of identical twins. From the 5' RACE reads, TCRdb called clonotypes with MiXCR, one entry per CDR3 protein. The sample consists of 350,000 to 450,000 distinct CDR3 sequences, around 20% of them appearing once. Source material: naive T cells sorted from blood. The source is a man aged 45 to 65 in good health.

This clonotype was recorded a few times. The CDR3 DNA sequence: TGTGCCAGCAGTCCTTTGACTAGCGGGGGACCCTACGAGCAGTACTTC. This gives the protein CASSPLTSGGPYEQYF. The chain employs TRBV12-3 or TRBV12-4 and TRBJ2-7; 12 nucleotides agree with TRBD2. The CDR3 is 16 amino acids. The trim removed 5 bases at V and 2 bases at J, leaving 7 bases unmatched.

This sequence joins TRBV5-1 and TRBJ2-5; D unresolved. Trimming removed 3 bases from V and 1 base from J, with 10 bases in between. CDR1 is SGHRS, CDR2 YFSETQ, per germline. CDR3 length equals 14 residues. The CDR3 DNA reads TGCGCCAGCAGCTCAACAGCATTCCAAGAGACCCAGTACTTC. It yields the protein CASSSTAFQETQYF. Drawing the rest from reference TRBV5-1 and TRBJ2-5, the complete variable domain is KAGVTQTPRYLIKTRGQQVTLSCSPISGHRSVSWYQQTPGQGLQFLFEYFSETQRNKGNFPGRFSGRQFSNSRSEMNVSTLELGDSALYLCASSSTAFQETQYFGPGTRLLVL.

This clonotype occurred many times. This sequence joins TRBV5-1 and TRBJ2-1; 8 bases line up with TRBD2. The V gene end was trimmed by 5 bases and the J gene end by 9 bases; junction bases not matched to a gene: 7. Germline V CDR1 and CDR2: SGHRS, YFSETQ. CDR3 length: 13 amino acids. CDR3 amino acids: CASRFGGASEQFF. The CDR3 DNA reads TGCGCCAGCAGGTTCGGGGGGGCAAGTGAGCAGTTCTTC.

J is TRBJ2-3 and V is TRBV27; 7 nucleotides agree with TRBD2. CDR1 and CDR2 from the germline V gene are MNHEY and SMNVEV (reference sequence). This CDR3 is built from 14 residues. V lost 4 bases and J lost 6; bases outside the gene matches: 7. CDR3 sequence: CASSWGLQIDTQYF. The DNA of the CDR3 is TGTGCCAGCAGTTGGGGACTACAAATTGATACGCAGTATTTT.

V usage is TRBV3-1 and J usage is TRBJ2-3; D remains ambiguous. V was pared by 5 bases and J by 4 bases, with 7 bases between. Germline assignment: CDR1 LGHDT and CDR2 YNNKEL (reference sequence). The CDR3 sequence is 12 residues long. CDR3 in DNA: TGTGCCAGCAGCACTCCCCCAGATACGCAGTATTTT. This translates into CASSTPPDTQYF.

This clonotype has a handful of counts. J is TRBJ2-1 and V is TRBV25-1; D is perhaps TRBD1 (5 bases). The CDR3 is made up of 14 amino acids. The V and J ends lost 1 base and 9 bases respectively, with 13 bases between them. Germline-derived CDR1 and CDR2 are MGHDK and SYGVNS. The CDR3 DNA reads TGTGCCAGCAGTGAATGGCATAGCAGGGCTGAGCAGTTCTTC. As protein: CASSEWHSRAEQFF.

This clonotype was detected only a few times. The CDR3 loop is CASSAGQANSPLHF. CDR3 nucleotide sequence: TGTGCCAGCAGCGCGGGACAGGCCAATTCACCCCTCCACTTT. The gene calls are TRBV9 and TRBJ1-6; 8 bases align to TRBD1. Germline assignment: CDR1 SGDLS and CDR2 YYNGEE. The CDR3 has 14 amino acids. V was clipped by 3 bases and J by 7 bases; unmatched bases: 3.

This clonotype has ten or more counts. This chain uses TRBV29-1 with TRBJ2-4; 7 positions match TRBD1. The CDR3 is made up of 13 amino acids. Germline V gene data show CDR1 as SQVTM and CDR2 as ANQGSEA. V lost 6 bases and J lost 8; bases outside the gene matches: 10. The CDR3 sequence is CSVLGQAWDIQYF. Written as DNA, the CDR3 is TGCAGCGTCCTAGGACAGGCGTGGGACATTCAGTACTTC.

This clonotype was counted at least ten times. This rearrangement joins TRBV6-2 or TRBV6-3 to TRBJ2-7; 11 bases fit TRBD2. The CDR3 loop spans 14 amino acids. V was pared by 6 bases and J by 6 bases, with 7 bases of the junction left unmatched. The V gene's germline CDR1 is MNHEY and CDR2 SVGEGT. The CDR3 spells CASRRLAGTGEQYF. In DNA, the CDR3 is TGTGCCAGCAGGAGACTAGCGGGGACCGGCGAGCAGTACTTC.

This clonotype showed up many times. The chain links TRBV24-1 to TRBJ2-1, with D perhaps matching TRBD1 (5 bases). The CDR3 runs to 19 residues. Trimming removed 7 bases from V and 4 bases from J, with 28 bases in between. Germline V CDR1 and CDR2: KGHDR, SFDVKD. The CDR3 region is CATSSRVGTPTASYNEQFF. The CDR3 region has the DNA TGTGCCACCAGCAGCAGGGTGGGCACACCAACCGCTTCATACAATGAGCAGTTCTTC.

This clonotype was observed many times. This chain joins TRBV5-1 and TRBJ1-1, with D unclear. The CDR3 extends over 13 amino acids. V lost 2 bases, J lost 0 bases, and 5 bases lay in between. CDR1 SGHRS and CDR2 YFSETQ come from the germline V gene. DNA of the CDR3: TGCGCCAGCAGCTTTAGTGTGAACACTGAAGCTTTCTTT. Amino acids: CASSFSVNTEAFF.

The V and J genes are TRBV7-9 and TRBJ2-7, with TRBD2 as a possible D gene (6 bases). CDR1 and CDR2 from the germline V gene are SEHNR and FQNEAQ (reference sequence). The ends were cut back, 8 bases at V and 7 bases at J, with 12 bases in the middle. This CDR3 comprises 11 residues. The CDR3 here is CASERGREQYF. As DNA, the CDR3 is TGTGCCAGCGAACGAGGGAGGGAGCAGTACTTC.

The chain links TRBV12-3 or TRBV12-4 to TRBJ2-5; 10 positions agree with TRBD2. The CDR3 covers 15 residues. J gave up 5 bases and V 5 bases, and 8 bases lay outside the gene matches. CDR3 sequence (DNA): TGTGCCAGCAGTAAGCCTAGCGGGGGTCGGGAGACCCAGTACTTC. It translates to CASSKPSGGRETQYF.